This paragraph covers one T cell receptor (beta chain) sequence. This clonotype was counted at least ten times. Its antigen is currently not known. Per-base qualities were not stored, and no clone one base away is much larger. The library was prepared using 5' RACE. Sequencer: Illumina HiSeq 2000. A universal primer binding site was added through template switching, and the final cDNA carried a unique molecular identifier so that TCR cDNA molecules could be counted accurately. First-strand cDNA for TCR alpha and beta chains was synthesized from specific primers in the conserved constant-segment region. To control for contamination, every cDNA library carried two barcodes: a SMART-Mk sample barcode plus Illumina barcodes. TruSeq adapter sequences and Illumina sample barcodes were added in two successive PCR steps. The TCR alpha and beta cDNA libraries were sequenced on the Illumina HiSeq platform using custom primers. As for how the authors treated the data: Unique molecular identifiers were extracted from raw reads with MiGEC, and CDR3 positions were determined with MiXCR. For each individual, recombination models were inferred using an EM algorithm with the repgenHMM and IGoR tools. The tcR package in R was used for shared clonotype analysis, with sharing normalized by the product of cloneset sizes. To study raw recombination without the effects of thymic and clonal selection, out-of-frame nonproductive sequences were analyzed. The public reads were run again by TCRdb, first through fastp at Q25 and then through MiXCR, and only productive beta chains were kept. Every CDR3 protein is listed once, alongside the most common genes and DNA of its rows. TCRdb's processing, not the study's, gives the V and J calls here. Counted in this sample were 230,000 or so distinct CDR3 sequences; around 8% of them appeared once. The ten largest clones add up to roughly 3% of the sample.

This entry is derived from a study of identical twins listed by TCRdb under 2016. Regarding the complete study: The study deep-sequenced TCR alpha and beta repertoires from monozygotic twins, unrelated adults of various ages and cord blood to test whether fetal clonotypes persist. Replicate twin experiments were performed at different times using different library preparation protocols to rule out contamination. The study at large found these results: Abundant cord blood beta clonotypes carried fewer insertions; young adult naive repertoires showed a weaker similar trend, while memory repertoires showed none. The excess sharing between twins in beta out-of-frame sequences was weaker because fewer shared sequences reduced the signal-to-noise ratio. Invariant T cells such as MAIT and iNKT could partly confound zero-insertion analyses, although diverse VJ usage argued against such confounding for most clonotypes. Conclusions relied on cross-sectional statistical analysis, since the same donors could not be followed over many years. Out-of-frame TCR alpha sequences shared between twins showed an excess of low generation-probability sequences compared with coincidental sharing between unrelated individuals. In monozygotic twins, out-of-frame TCR alpha sharing was systematically underestimated by recombination models, although the models agreed with sharing between unrelated individuals.

All donors were healthy Caucasians. The twin cohort consisted of three pairs of female monozygotic twins, all aged roughly 18 to 29 years. Positive isolation kits from Invitrogen were used to isolate CD4+ and CD8+ T cell populations. From its cysteine to its phenylalanine, the CDR3 spans 16 amino acids. Left in the record is the CDR3 DNA by itself, 48 bases read in frame from the first base. For CDR1 and CDR2, the germline V gene (reference sequence) lists DFQATT and SNEGSKA. The junction carries 15 bases between V and J, which are trimmed by 0 bases and 2 bases respectively. Another study also made use of these data, one on yellow fever vaccine responses in identical twins. The second paper states: According to the authors, in identical twins the way T cells responded to vaccination appeared partly convergent and partly personalized. The study precisely tracked vaccine-responding T cell clones in identical twins.

What was sequenced was CD8+ T cells sorted from blood. The V gene is TRBV20-1 and the J gene is TRBJ2-3; possibly the D gene is TRBD2, per 7 matching bases. This sequence originates from a woman younger than 35 in good health. The CDR3 region reads CSARDLRGGDTDTQYF. The bases read TGCAGTGCTAGAGATCTTAGAGGGGGGGACACAGATACGCAGTATTTT.